The sequence of this T cell receptor beta chain was determined in a study of shared clonotypes between healthy human individuals. Generated by immunoSEQ multiplex PCR, the TCRdb table keeps only in-frame clones and is missing some. The data contain roughly 1.5 million clones, 95% to 99% of them singletons. Germline V lookup: CDR1 LGHNA, CDR2 YSLEER. V lost 1 base, J lost 7 bases, and 13 bases lay in between. The CDR3 length is 14 residues. The sample comprised naive CD4+ T cells sorted from blood. Subset of the sample: CD45RA+ positively selected. V gene TRBV4-3 combines with J gene TRBJ1-1, with TRBD1 as a possible D gene (6 bases). This clonotype was sampled from a man aged 25 to 45 in good health. The CDR3 loop is CASSQVPRGLEAFF. The CDR3 region has the DNA TGCGCCAGCAGCCAAGTGCCCAGGGGCCTTGAAGCTTTCTTT.